One and the same sample provided the 17 T cell receptor beta chains below, sequenced in a study of blood T cell repertoires in COVID-19. Generated by immunoSEQ multiplex PCR, the TCRdb table keeps only in-frame clones and is missing some. This sample has roughly 400,000 clones, with roughly nine tenths found just once. Sequencing was done on a sample of PBMCs or T cells enriched from blood (not recorded which). The receptors were gathered from a woman between 25 and 40 years old who had recovered from COVID-19.

V usage is TRBV5-1 and J usage is TRBJ2-7; 11 bases map to TRBD2. Trimming at V came to 5 bases and at J to 7 bases, leaving 14 bases not matched to a gene. The CDR3 is 16 residues long. CDR1 and CDR2 (germline): SGHRS, YFSETQ. The CDR3 protein is CASRSPPTSGVVEQYF. Here the CDR3 DNA reads TGCGCCAGCAGATCCCCCCCGACTAGCGGGGTGGTTGAGCAGTACTTC.

The rearrangement uses TRBV5-1 and TRBJ1-3; no definite D call. V gave up 0 bases and J gave up 0 bases, with 10 bases separating them. Germline values: CDR1 SGHRS, CDR2 YFSETQ. This CDR3 region has 16 residues. As DNA, the CDR3 is TGCGCCAGCAGCTTGGCCGGAGCCCTCTCTGGAAACACCATATATTTT. Protein: CASSLAGALSGNTIYF.

Concerning this clone itself: This same CDR3 is encoded by further DNA sequences in the sample. The chain joins TRBV5-5 to TRBJ1-5, with D perhaps TRBD1 (5 bases). CDR1 is SGHKS and CDR2 is YYEKEE in the germline V gene (reference sequence). The CDR3 consists of 13 residues. V lost 4 bases and J lost 5, with 10 bases in between. This CDR3 is CASSRQGDQPQHF. CDR3 bases: TGTGCCAGCAGCCGGCAGGGCGATCAGCCCCAGCATTTT. The entire variable domain, with the rest obtained from reference TRBV5-5 and TRBJ1-5, is as follows: DAGVTQSPTHLIKTRGQQVTLRCSPISGHKSVSWYQQVLGQGPQFIFQYYEKEERGRGNFPDRFSARQFPNYSSELNVNALLLGDSALYLCASSRQGDQPQHFGDGTRLSIL.

V usage is TRBV7-9 and J usage is TRBJ2-2; TRBD1 aligns across 12 bases. The CDR3 spans 17 residues. The junction had 10 bases not matched to a gene; V was cut back by 5 bases and J by 6 bases. Germline loops: CDR1 SEHNR, CDR2 FQNEAQ (reference sequence). The CDR3 DNA reads as TGTGCCAGCAGCCCACGAGGGACAGGGGGCAAGTCCGGGGAGCTGTTTTTT. This sequence encodes CASSPRGTGGKSGELFF.

The chain carries TRBV15 and TRBJ1-1; D remains ambiguous. V was shortened by 0 bases and J by 4 bases, with 12 bases between the two germline ends. CDR1 and CDR2 from the germline V gene are LNHNV and YYDKDF (reference sequence). The CDR3 length is 15 residues. CDR3 DNA: TGTGCCACCAGCAGAGACGTGGTATCGGGCACTGAAGCTTTCTTT. This encodes CATSRDVVSGTEAFF.

The V call is TRBV5-1, the J call TRBJ1-2, with D hard to call. The CDR3 totals 16 residues. The V gene lost 4 bases and the J gene lost 5 bases, with 21 bases spanning the gap. Germline V gene data show CDR1 as SGHRS and CDR2 as YFSETQ. CDR3 DNA sequence: TGCGCCAGCAGCCCCCCGGGGTCCCAAACGATATATGGCTACACCTTC. It yields the protein CASSPPGSQTIYGYTF.

The V call is TRBV3-1 (or the pseudogene TRBV3-2), the J call TRBJ1-1, with 8 bases that match TRBD1. The V gene end was trimmed by 2 bases and the J gene end by 5 bases; junction bases not matched to a gene: 13. Germline CDR1 is LGHDT and CDR2 is YNNKEL (reference sequence). The CDR3 consists of 17 residues. CDR3 residues: CASSQLTLTGGNTEAFF. For the CDR3, the DNA is TGTGCCAGCAGCCAACTGACCTTAACAGGGGGTAATACTGAAGCTTTCTTT.

The rearrangement joins TRBV2 to TRBJ2-4; 15 bases are a match to TRBD2. V was clipped by 0 bases and J by 0 bases; unmatched bases: 6. This CDR3 comprises 20 residues. Germline CDR1 reads SNHLY; CDR2 reads FYNNEI. DNA of the CDR3: TGTGCCAGCAGTGAAGCAGGACTAGCGGGGGGGTCACCAGCCAAAAACATTCAGTACTTC. Encoded protein: CASSEAGLAGGSPAKNIQYF.

In this sample, this clone turned up a few times. This rearrangement joins TRBV19 to TRBJ1-2; maybe TRBD1 (5 bases). V was pared by 6 bases and J by 8 bases, with 19 bases between. CDR3 length equals 14 residues. Germline CDR1 and CDR2: LNHDA and SQIVND (reference sequence). CDR3 residues: CASSRGEGRLGYTF. CDR3 sequence (DNA): TGTGCCAGTAGCCGGGGGGAGGGACGACTCGGCTACACCTTC.

V and J are TRBV5-4 and TRBJ1-2; TRBD1 aligns across 7 bases. Germline lookup yields CDR1 SGHNT and CDR2 YYREEE (reference sequence). This CDR3 is built from 15 residues. J was trimmed by 0 bases and V by 3 bases; bases with no gene match: 5. DNA of the CDR3: TGTGCCAGCAGCTCCGGGACAGCTACTAACTATGGCTACACCTTC. This encodes CASSSGTATNYGYTF. The variable domain in full, with the rest retrieved from reference TRBV5-4 and TRBJ1-2, is ETGVTQSPTHLIKTRGQQVTLRCSSQSGHNTVSWYQQALGQGPQFIFQYYREEENGRGNFPPRFSGLQFPNYSSELNVNALELDDSALYLCASSSGTATNYGYTFGSGTRLTVV.

The chain recombines TRBV28 with TRBJ1-5; 10 bases map to TRBD1. Germline values: CDR1 MDHEN, CDR2 SYDVKM. CDR3 length: 16 residues. V was clipped by 6 bases and J by 5 bases; unmatched bases: 10. This chain's CDR3 is CASRGATGGFYQPQHF. DNA of the CDR3: TGTGCCAGCAGAGGAGCGACAGGGGGCTTTTATCAGCCCCAGCATTTT.

The chain employs TRBV7-6 and TRBJ2-5, with TRBD2 matching 7 bases. V lost 5 bases, J lost 5 bases, and 20 bases stayed unmatched. Germline V lookup: CDR1 SGHVS, CDR2 FNYEAQ. This CDR3 is 18 amino acids long. The CDR3 DNA reads TGTGCCAGCAGCCCCCCGTTTGGCGGGAGAATGGCGGGGGAGACCCAGTACTTC. This translates into CASSPPFGGRMAGETQYF.

For the CDR3, the DNA is TGTGCCAGCAGTTCGTCAGAGAACACTGAAGCTTTCTTT. It codes for CASSSSENTEAFF. The chain joins TRBV28 to TRBJ1-1; unclear D gene. This CDR3 region has 13 residues. Deletions cut 4 bases from V and 1 base from J, with 7 bases between. Germline V gives CDR1 MDHEN, CDR2 SYDVKM.

This sequence joins TRBV29-1 and TRBJ1-2; TRBD1 matches at 8 bases. The germline CDR1 and CDR2 sequences are SQVTM and ANQGSEA. Losses at the gene ends were 5 bases for V and 4 bases for J; bases not matched to a gene: 3. The CDR3 contains 12 residues. For the CDR3, the DNA is TGCAGCGTTCGGACAGGGCCCTATGGCTACACCTTC. Residues: CSVRTGPYGYTF.

CDR3 sequence: CASSPRWNTEAFF. In DNA form, the CDR3 reads TGTGCCAGCAGCCCCAGATGGAACACTGAAGCTTTCTTT. The rearrangement uses TRBV12-3 or TRBV12-4 and TRBJ1-1; no clear D gene. The CDR3 is 13 residues long. The V gene lost 6 bases and the J gene lost 1 base, with 9 bases spanning the gap.

The rearrangement links TRBV5-1 to TRBJ1-2; unclear D gene. This CDR3 comprises 16 residues. V lost 4 bases to trimming and J lost 5 bases, with 21 bases between them. Germline V gene data show CDR1 as SGHRS and CDR2 as YFSETQ. The CDR3 nucleotides are TGCGCCAGCAGCCCGGACGGGGATTGGGTTCGGTATGGCTACACCTTC. It specifies CASSPDGDWVRYGYTF.

The V and J genes are TRBV20-1 and TRBJ2-3; TRBD1 might be the D (5 bases). V was clipped by 3 bases and J by 0 bases, with 13 bases between them. The V gene's germline CDR1 is DFQATT and CDR2 SNEGSKA (reference sequence). The CDR3 length is 15 residues. DNA of the CDR3: TGCAGTGCTAGTAATCGACAGCTTAGCACAGATACGCAGTATTTT. Its protein is CSASNRQLSTDTQYF.